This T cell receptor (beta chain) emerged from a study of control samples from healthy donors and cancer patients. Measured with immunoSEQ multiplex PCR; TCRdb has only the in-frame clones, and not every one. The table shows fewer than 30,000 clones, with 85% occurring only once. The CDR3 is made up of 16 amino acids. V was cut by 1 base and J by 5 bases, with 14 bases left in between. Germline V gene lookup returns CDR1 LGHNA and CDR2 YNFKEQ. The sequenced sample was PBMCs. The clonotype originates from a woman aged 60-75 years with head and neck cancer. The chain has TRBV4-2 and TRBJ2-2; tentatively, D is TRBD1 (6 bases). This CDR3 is CASSQVAGDYTGELFF. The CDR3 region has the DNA TGTGCCAGCAGCCAAGTGGCAGGGGATTATACCGGGGAGCTGTTTTTT.